This entry lists 31 T cell receptor beta chains sequenced from one sample in a study of Graves' ophthalmopathy and Graves' hyperthyroidism. Beta-chain TCR CDR3 regions were amplified from RNA transcripts. HTBI primers served in a first-round RT-PCR, which a second-round multiplex PCR followed. One entry per CDR3 protein, called by TCRdb with MiXCR from the multiplex PCR reads. Among around 1.1 million distinct CDR3 sequences listed, around a third were seen once. What was sequenced was peripheral blood or thyroid tissue (not recorded which). The origin of the receptors is an adult man with Graves' hyperthyroidism.

In the case of this clonotype: A junction end diverges from the germline sequence, so it may reflect a read error. This chain joins TRBV10-3 and TRBJ1-5; no reliable D call. This CDR3 region has 13 residues. CDR1 is ENHRY and CDR2 is SYGVKD in the germline V gene. CDR3 in amino acids: CASSTVGSRPQHF. The CDR3 nucleotides read TGTGCCAGCAGTACGGTGGGTAGTCGGCCCCAGCATTTT.

As for this clonotype: Its ends do not fully match the called genes, so a read error is possible. V is TRBV10-3 and J is TRBJ2-6; 8 bases match TRBD1. The CDR3 extends over 17 amino acids. Germline V gene sequence: CDR1 ENHRY, CDR2 SYGVKD. The CDR3 nucleotides read TGTGCCAGCAGTTACGGGACAGGCACCTCTGGGGCCAACGTCCTGACTTTC. It specifies CASSYGTGTSGANVLTF.

This clonotype was observed many times. The V gene is TRBV5-6, the J gene TRBJ1-4; D call uncertain. V lost 1 base to trimming and J lost 7 bases, with 8 bases between them. The germline gives CDR1 SGHDT, CDR2 YYEEEE. The CDR3 spans 13 residues. CDR3 coding DNA: TGTGCCAGCAGCTTGATGGGGAGTGAAAAACTGTTTTTT. The encoded protein is CASSLMGSEKLFF.

The gene calls are TRBV15 and TRBJ1-4; the D gene is possibly TRBD1 (6 bases). The germline V gene encodes CDR1 LNHNV and CDR2 YYDKDF (reference sequence). The CDR3 is 16 residues long. Trimming left V 1 base short and J 7 bases short, with 16 bases between. The CDR3 protein is CATSRAGGGRSEKLFF. CDR3 DNA sequence: TGTGCCACCAGCAGAGCGGGTGGGGGGCGGAGTGAAAAACTGTTTTTT.

This chain uses TRBV25-1 with TRBJ2-5, with 8 bases fitting TRBD2. CDR3 length: 15 amino acids. Germline V gives CDR1 MGHDK, CDR2 SYGVNS. V shed 1 base and J 5 bases; nucleotides not matched to a gene: 6. The CDR3 coding sequence is TGTGCCAGCAGTGAATCCGGGAGGGCAGCCGAGACCCAGTACTTC. It specifies CASSESGRAAETQYF.

This chain connects TRBV15 to TRBJ2-7; 9 bases align to TRBD2. CDR1 and CDR2 (germline): LNHNV, YYDKDF (reference sequence). V trimming: 8 bases; J trimming: 2 bases; junction bases outside the gene matches: 4. This CDR3 region has 13 residues. CDR3: CATGSGGPYEQYF. The CDR3 bases are TGTGCCACCGGTAGCGGGGGACCCTACGAGCAGTACTTC. Complete variable domain (other parts from reference TRBV15 and TRBJ2-7): DAMVIQNPRYQVTQFGKPVTLSCSQTLNHNVMYWYQQKSSQAPKLLFHYYDKDFNNEADTPDNFQSRRPNTSFCFLDIRSPGLGDTAMYLCATGSGGPYEQYFGPGTRLTVT.

This clonotype was picked up a small number of times. The rearrangement links TRBV29-1 to TRBJ2-7, with TRBD2 matching over 14 bases. J lost 6 bases, V lost 7 bases, and 8 bases had no gene match. The CDR3 is made up of 14 amino acids. Germline values: CDR1 SQVTM, CDR2 ANQGSEA. The CDR3 loop is CSAGTSGSLFEQYF. CDR3 in DNA: TGCAGCGCCGGGACTAGCGGGAGTCTTTTCGAGCAGTACTTC.

The rearrangement links TRBV10-3 to TRBJ1-5, with D unresolved. Looked up from germline, CDR1 is ENHRY and CDR2 is SYGVKD. The CDR3 consists of 16 residues. V lost 10 bases, J lost 0 bases, and 19 bases lay in between. CDR3 loop: CATSGIALGSNQPQHF. CDR3 nucleotide sequence: TGTGCCACCTCGGGGATTGCGCTTGGTAGCAATCAGCCCCAGCATTTT.

This clonotype was observed many times. The chain joins TRBV19 to TRBJ2-7, with 9 nucleotides matching TRBD1. Looked up from germline, CDR1 is LNHDA and CDR2 is SQIVND (reference sequence). The CDR3 is 15 amino acids. Trimming removed 5 bases from V and 4 bases from J; junction bases left unmatched: 9. DNA for the CDR3: TGTGCCAGTAGTGCCGGGACAGGGTCACTTTACGAGCAGTACTTC. This sequence encodes CASSAGTGSLYEQYF.

Ten or more counts support this clonotype. The V and J genes are TRBV29-1 and TRBJ2-7, with 8 nucleotides matching TRBD2. Germline trimming cut 2 bases from V and 3 bases from J; bases unmatched to any gene: 3. CDR1 SQVTM and CDR2 ANQGSEA come from the germline V gene. The CDR3 spans 13 residues. CDR3 amino acids: CSVEIAGNYEQYF. The DNA for the CDR3 is TGCAGCGTTGAAATAGCGGGAAACTACGAGCAGTACTTC.

This clonotype came up a few times. This chain uses TRBV12-3 or TRBV12-4 with TRBJ1-1; 10 nucleotides match TRBD1. The V gene end was trimmed by 7 bases and the J gene end by 1 base; junction bases not matched to a gene: 6. The CDR3 consists of 15 residues. The CDR3: CASIDRGLGNTEAFF. The CDR3 DNA reads TGTGCCAGCATCGACAGGGGGCTCGGGAACACTGAAGCTTTCTTT.

The V and J genes are TRBV7-2 and TRBJ1-6; 9 positions match TRBD1. The V segment lost 1 base and the J segment 0 bases; nucleotides outside the gene matches: 13. Germline lookup yields CDR1 SGHTA and CDR2 FQGNSA. This CDR3 contains 21 residues. The CDR3 here is CASSLVGDRVVPSSYNSPLHF. CDR3 DNA sequence: TGTGCCAGCAGCTTAGTAGGGGACAGGGTGGTTCCGAGCTCCTATAATTCACCCCTCCACTTT. The full variable domain, in which reference TRBV7-2 and TRBJ1-6 provide the parts outside the CDR3, is GAGVSQSPSNKVTEKGKDVELRCDPISGHTALYWYRQSLGQGLEFLIYFQGNSAPDKSGLPSDRFSAERTGGSVSTLTIQRTQQEDSAVYLCASSLVGDRVVPSSYNSPLHFGNGTRLTVT.

The V gene is TRBV11-2, the J gene TRBJ1-4, with 7 bases fitting TRBD1. This CDR3 is 15 amino acids long. Per the germline V gene, CDR1 is SGHAT and CDR2 is FQNNGV. Trimming cost V 11 bases and J 4 bases; bases outside gene matches: 13. This CDR3 is CAWSVRGQINEKLFF. CDR3 coding DNA: TGTGCCTGGAGTGTGCGGGGACAGATTAATGAAAAACTGTTTTTT.

This clonotype was detected a few times. V is TRBV2 and J is TRBJ1-6, with TRBD1 matching 9 bases. The CDR3 loop spans 16 amino acids. J lost 5 bases, V lost 6 bases, and 8 bases had no gene match. Per germline, CDR1 SNHLY and CDR2 FYNNEI. The CDR3 reads CASRADRGRNNSPLHF. CDR3 sequence (DNA): TGTGCCAGCAGGGCTGACAGGGGGAGAAATAATTCACCCCTCCACTTT. Complete variable domain (other parts from reference TRBV2 and TRBJ1-6): EPEVTQTPSHQVTQMGQEVILRCVPISNHLYFYWYRQILGQKVEFLVSFYNNEISEKSEIFDDQFSVERPDGSNFTLKIRSTKLEDSAMYFCASRADRGRNNSPLHFGNGTRLTVT.

In its sample, this clonotype was seen a few times. The genes are TRBV12-3 or TRBV12-4 and TRBJ2-5; the D is unclear. The CDR3 covers 14 residues. The V and J ends lost 3 bases and 4 bases respectively, with 12 bases between them. The CDR3 region has the DNA TGTGCCAGCAGTTTGTTACTGTCGAGAGAGACCCAGTACTTC. Its protein is CASSLLLSRETQYF.

As for this clonotype: This CDR3 fails to terminate in the conserved phenylalanine or tryptophan, so it likely reflects a read error. The limits of the CDR3 on the DNA are not certain, so only TCRdb's listed CDR3 is given. This rearrangement joins TRBV29-1 to TRBJ2-6. Germline CDR1 reads SQVTM; CDR2 reads ANQGSEA. The CDR3 numbers 8 amino acids, ends counted. CDR3 region: CSVAQTNT.

V and J are TRBV4-2 and TRBJ1-2; TRBD1 is a possible D gene (5 bases). The germline V gene has CDR1 LGHNA and CDR2 YNFKEQ. Trimming cost V 0 bases and J 7 bases, with 15 bases left between them. CDR3 length equals 15 residues. The chain's CDR3 is CASSQDNRRGGGYTF. CDR3 coding DNA: TGTGCCAGCAGCCAAGATAATCGAAGGGGAGGTGGCTACACCTTC.

This clonotype was recorded at least ten times. This chain uses TRBV29-1 with TRBJ1-1; a weak D match, TRBD1 (6 bases). Trimming stripped 2 bases from V and 4 bases from J, with 14 bases between. The CDR3 is 14 amino acids. Germline loops: CDR1 SQVTM, CDR2 ANQGSEA. Here the CDR3 DNA reads TGCAGCGTTGAATCCCCGGGGGCCGGCACTGAAGCTTTCTTT. Its translation: CSVESPGAGTEAFF.

The genes are TRBV10-3 and TRBJ1-6, with 9 positions matching TRBD1. J gave up 10 bases and V 7 bases, and 5 bases lay outside the gene matches. The CDR3 is 13 amino acids. Germline CDR1 reads ENHRY; CDR2 reads SYGVKD. The CDR3 DNA reads as TGTGCCATCACGGGACAGGGCCAATCACCCCTCCACTTT. Translation: CAITGQGQSPLHF.

The sample holds many counts of this clonotype. V gene TRBV20-1 combines with J gene TRBJ1-2; D is undetermined. Between the trimmed V and J ends, which lost 1 base and 8 bases, there was a span of 8 bases. CDR3 size: 11 residues. Germline V CDR1 and CDR2: DFQATT, SNEGSKA (reference sequence). The CDR3 loop reads CSARALRGYTF. The CDR3 DNA sequence: TGCAGTGCTAGAGCCCTCCGGGGCTACACCTTC.

V usage is TRBV5-4 and J usage is TRBJ1-4; D is undetermined. CDR3 length: 15 residues. Trimming removed 4 bases from V and 8 bases from J, with 18 bases in between. The germline V gene encodes CDR1 SGHNT and CDR2 YYREEE (reference sequence). In nucleotides, the CDR3 is TGTGCCAGCAGCCTGCTCACTGGTAAGGGCGAAAAACTGTTTTTT. Translation gives CASSLLTGKGEKLFF. Filled out from reference TRBV5-4 and TRBJ1-4, the complete variable domain reads ETGVTQSPTHLIKTRGQQVTLRCSSQSGHNTVSWYQQALGQGPQFIFQYYREEENGRGNFPPRFSGLQFPNYSSELNVNALELDDSALYLCASSLLTGKGEKLFFGSGTQLSVL.

This chain's CDR3 is CASTEARSSYNSPLHF. The CDR3 nucleotides read TGTGCCAGCACCGAAGCCCGGAGCTCCTATAATTCACCCCTCCACTTT. V and J are TRBV7-8 and TRBJ1-6; D gene ambiguous. The CDR3 is 16 residues long. The V and J ends lost 7 bases and 0 bases respectively, with 13 bases between them. Germline CDR1 is SGHVS and CDR2 is FQNEAQ.

This clonotype was counted at least ten times. The chain carries TRBV20-1 and TRBJ2-7; D not resolved. This CDR3 has 11 amino acids. CDR1 DFQATT and CDR2 SNEGSKA come from the germline V gene (reference sequence). The V end lost 3 bases, the J end lost 6 bases, and 9 bases lay between the germline ends. CDR3 sequence (DNA): TGCAGTGCTAGGGCCATTGGCGAGCAGTACTTC. This encodes CSARAIGEQYF.

This clonotype turned up a few times. The chain employs TRBV6-2 or TRBV6-3 and TRBJ1-5; TRBD1 matches 7 bases. Per the germline V gene, CDR1 is MNHEY and CDR2 is SVGEGT. Trimming at V came to 9 bases and at J to 3 bases, leaving 8 bases not matched to a gene. CDR3 size: 14 residues. Written as DNA, the CDR3 is TGTGCCAGTTCAACAGGGGCACTCAATCAGCCCCAGCATTTT. Translating it yields CASSTGALNQPQHF.

A word on this clonotype: One end of the junction does not line up with germline, which may come from a read error. The V gene is TRBV4-1, the J gene TRBJ1-4, with D perhaps TRBD1 (5 bases). The CDR3 has 16 residues. Germline CDR1 and CDR2: MGHRA and YSYEKL. CDR3 sequence: CASSQKVLGIREKLSF. Written as DNA, the CDR3 is TGCGCCAGCAGCCAAAAGGTCTTGGGTATCAGGGAAAAACTGTCTTTT.

This clonotype has a count of ten or more. The V gene is TRBV7-2, the J gene TRBJ1-1; 7 positions agree with TRBD1. Per the germline V gene, CDR1 is SGHTA and CDR2 is FQGNSA. The V and J ends lost 4 bases and 5 bases, in that order; junction bases with no gene match: 10. CDR3 length: 15 residues. CDR3 nucleotides: TGTGCCAGCAGCTCTAGACGGGACAGTACGACTGAAGCTTTCTTT. As protein: CASSSRRDSTTEAFF.

Remarks on this clonotype: Given a much more abundant clone one base away, this may be a read error. Because it lacks the conserved phenylalanine or tryptophan at the end, this CDR3 is likely a read error. The DNA for the CDR3 is TGCAGTGCTAGAGCGACAGGGTTTCCCTACGAGCAGTACCTC. Its translation: CSARATGFPYEQYL. The chain joins TRBV20-1 to TRBJ2-7; 7 bases align to TRBD1. The length of the CDR3 is 14 residues. The germline gives CDR1 DFQATT, CDR2 SNEGSKA (reference sequence). The V and J ends lost 1 base and 2 bases, in that order; junction bases with no gene match: 5.

The rearrangement uses TRBV29-1 and TRBJ2-2, with D tentatively TRBD1 (5 bases). Per germline, CDR1 SQVTM and CDR2 ANQGSEA. Trimming took off 4 bases at V and 1 base at J, with 7 bases between the two ends. CDR3 length: 13 residues. The CDR3 DNA sequence: TGCAGCGTTGGACAGATGAACACCGGGGAGCTGTTTTTT. This codes for CSVGQMNTGELFF.

The V gene is TRBV2, the J gene TRBJ1-5; D call uncertain. Deletions cut 3 bases from V and 3 bases from J, with 12 bases between. The CDR3 totals 15 residues. Looked up from germline, CDR1 is SNHLY and CDR2 is FYNNEI. In DNA, the CDR3 is TGTGCCAGCAGTGATAGTGTAACAGTCAATCAGCCCCAGCATTTT. Amino acid sequence: CASSDSVTVNQPQHF.

This clonotype has ten or more counts. The rearrangement uses TRBV7-2 and TRBJ2-6; D possibly corresponds to TRBD2 (6 bases). Trimming cost V 1 base and J 4 bases, with 17 bases left between them. Germline V lookup: CDR1 SGHTA, CDR2 FQGNSA. The CDR3 consists of 18 residues. The CDR3 loop is CASSLDGGVLSGANVLTF. CDR3 sequence (DNA): TGTGCCAGCAGCTTAGATGGCGGGGTTTTATCGGGGGCCAACGTCCTGACTTTC.

This clonotype was seen ten or more times. The chain employs TRBV5-8 and TRBJ1-5; possibly TRBD1 for D (5 bases). Germline V lookup: CDR1 SGHTS, CDR2 YDEGEE. The CDR3 is 13 residues long. Trimming removed 0 bases from V and 11 bases from J, with 12 bases in between. CDR3 amino acids: CASSLGQYTSQHF. Here the CDR3 DNA reads TGTGCCAGCAGCTTGGGACAGTATACGTCCCAGCATTTT.